This T cell receptor beta chain came from a study of T cell responses to AZD1222 COVID-19 vaccine. A remark on this clone: Its target is unknown.

Germline CDR1 SGHNT, CDR2 YYREEE (reference sequence). CDR3 size: 16 residues. V trimming: 2 bases; J trimming: 2 bases; junction bases outside the gene matches: 8. Study-wide findings and caveats: Among AZD1222 vaccinees, only six were seropositive at baseline. Nearly half of spike-specific TCRs reportedly target variant regions that are unmutated in the B.1.351 and B.1.1.7 variants. Across the whole spike, CD4 TCRs peaked at regions 160-218 and 743-854.

Timing groups of about 4 and about 12 weeks for second doses were pooled. Measured with immunoSEQ multiplex PCR; TCRdb has only the in-frame clones, and not every one. The sample records roughly 60,000 clones, 60% to 85% being singletons. The sequence derives from an adult who received the AZD1222 COVID-19 vaccine. The specimen comprised peripheral blood, sampled 28 days after the second AZD1222 dose. The chain couples TRBV5-4 to TRBJ2-5; 8 bases line up with TRBD2. CDR3 bases: TGTGCCAGCAGCTTCCTGGGCGGGGGGCTTCAAGAGACCCAGTACTTC. This translates into CASSFLGGGLQETQYF.